Many counts were recorded for the clone carrying this TCR beta chain. Its antigen is undetermined. The sample belongs to a study of human T cells and chemical hapten exposure. Overall study context: Patch tests applied 0.01% DPC to the upper back, read at 6 days.

CDR3 length: 15 residues. Trimming took 3 bases from V and 0 from J; bases not matched to a gene: 7. CDR1 and CDR2 from the germline V gene are SQVTM and ANQGSEA. TCRdb re-called the RACE reads through MiXCR, storing one row per CDR3 protein. The data show roughly 100,000 distinct CDR3 sequences, with about a tenth seen just once and about 3.1% held by the top ten. General study findings and limits: Among expanded TCRs, significantly more large CDR3 similarity clusters formed than among controls.

Time point given: pre-sensitization, week 0. Treatment defined: therapeutic diphenylcyclopropenone sensitization with weekly scalp DPC. This rearrangement joins TRBV29-1 to TRBJ1-2, with 7 bases matching TRBD1. The input for sequencing was whole blood, taken in connection with sensitization to the hapten diphenylcyclopropenone (DPC). The sequence came from a woman in her sixties with alopecia areata. Some clones in this sample may be carry-over from other donors' samples. The DNA for the CDR3 is TGCAGCGTTGAGACCGGGACAGCTTCTAACTATGGCTACACCTTC. Protein sequence: CSVETGTASNYGYTF.